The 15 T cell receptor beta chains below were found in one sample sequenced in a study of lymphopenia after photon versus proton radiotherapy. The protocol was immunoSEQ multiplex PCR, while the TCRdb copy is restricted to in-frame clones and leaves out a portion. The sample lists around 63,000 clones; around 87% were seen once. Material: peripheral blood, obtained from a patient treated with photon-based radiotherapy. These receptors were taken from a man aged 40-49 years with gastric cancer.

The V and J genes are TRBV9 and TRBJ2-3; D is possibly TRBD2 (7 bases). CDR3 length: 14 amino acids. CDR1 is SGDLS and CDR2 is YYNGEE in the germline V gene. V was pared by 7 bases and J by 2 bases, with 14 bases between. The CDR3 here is CASGGAEITDTQYF. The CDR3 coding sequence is TGTGCCAGCGGGGGGGCAGAGATCACAGATACGCAGTATTTT.

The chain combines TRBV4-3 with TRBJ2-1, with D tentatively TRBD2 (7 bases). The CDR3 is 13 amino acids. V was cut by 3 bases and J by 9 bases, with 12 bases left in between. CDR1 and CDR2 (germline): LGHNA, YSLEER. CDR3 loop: CASSQGGLGEQFF. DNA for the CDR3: TGCGCCAGCAGCCAGGGGGGGCTCGGTGAGCAGTTCTTC.

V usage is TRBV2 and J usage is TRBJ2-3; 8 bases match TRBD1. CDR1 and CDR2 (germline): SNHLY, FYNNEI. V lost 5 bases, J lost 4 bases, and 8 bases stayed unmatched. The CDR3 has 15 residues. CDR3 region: CASSRDGQGADTQYF. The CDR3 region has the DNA TGTGCCAGCAGTCGGGACGGACAGGGAGCAGATACGCAGTATTTT.

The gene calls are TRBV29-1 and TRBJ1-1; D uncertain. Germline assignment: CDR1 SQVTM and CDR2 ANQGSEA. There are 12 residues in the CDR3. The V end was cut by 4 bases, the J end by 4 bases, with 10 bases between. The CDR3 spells CSVGFRVTEAFF. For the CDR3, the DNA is TGCAGCGTTGGTTTCCGGGTCACTGAAGCTTTCTTT.

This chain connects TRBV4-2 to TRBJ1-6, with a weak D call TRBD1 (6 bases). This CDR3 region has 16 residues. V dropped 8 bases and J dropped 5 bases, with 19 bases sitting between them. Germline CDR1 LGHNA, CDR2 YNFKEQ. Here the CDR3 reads CASRSSWDTNNSPLHF. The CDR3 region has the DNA TGTGCCAGCCGATCTTCCTGGGACACAAATAATTCACCCCTCCACTTT.

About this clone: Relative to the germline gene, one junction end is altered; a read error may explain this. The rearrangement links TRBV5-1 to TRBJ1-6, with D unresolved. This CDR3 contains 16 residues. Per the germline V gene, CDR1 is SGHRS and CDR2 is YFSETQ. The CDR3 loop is CASSPGNEDYTSPLHF. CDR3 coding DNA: TGCGCCAGCAGCCCAGGAAACGAAGACTATACTTCACCCCTCCACTTT.

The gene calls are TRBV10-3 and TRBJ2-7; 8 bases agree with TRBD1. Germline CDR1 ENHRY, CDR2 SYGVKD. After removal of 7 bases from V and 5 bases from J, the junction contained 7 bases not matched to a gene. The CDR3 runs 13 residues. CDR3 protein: CAIKIGQGHEQYF. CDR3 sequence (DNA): TGTGCCATCAAAATCGGACAGGGCCACGAGCAGTACTTC.

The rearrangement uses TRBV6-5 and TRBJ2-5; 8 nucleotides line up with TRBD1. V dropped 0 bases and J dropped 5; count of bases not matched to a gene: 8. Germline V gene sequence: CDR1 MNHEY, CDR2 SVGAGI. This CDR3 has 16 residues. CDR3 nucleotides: TGTGCCAGCAGTTACTCGAGGGCAGGGGGCAGGGAGACCCAGTACTTC. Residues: CASSYSRAGGRETQYF.

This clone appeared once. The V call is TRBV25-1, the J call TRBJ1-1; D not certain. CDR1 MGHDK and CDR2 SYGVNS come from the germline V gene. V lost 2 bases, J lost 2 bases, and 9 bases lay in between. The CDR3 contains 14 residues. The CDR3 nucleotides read TGTGCCAGCAGTGAACCCACATTAAACACTGAAGCTTTCTTT. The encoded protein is CASSEPTLNTEAFF.

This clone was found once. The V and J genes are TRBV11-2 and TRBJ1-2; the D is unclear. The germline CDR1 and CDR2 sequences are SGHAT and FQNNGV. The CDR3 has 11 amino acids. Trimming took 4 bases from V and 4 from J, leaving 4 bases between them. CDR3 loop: CASSWTYGYTF. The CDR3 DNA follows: TGTGCCAGCAGCTGGACCTATGGCTACACCTTC.

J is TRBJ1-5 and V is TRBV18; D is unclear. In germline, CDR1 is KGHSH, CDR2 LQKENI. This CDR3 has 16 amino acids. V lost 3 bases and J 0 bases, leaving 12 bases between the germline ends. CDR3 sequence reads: CASSPQRTHSNQPQHF. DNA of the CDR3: TGTGCCAGCTCACCTCAGAGAACTCATAGCAATCAGCCCCAGCATTTT.

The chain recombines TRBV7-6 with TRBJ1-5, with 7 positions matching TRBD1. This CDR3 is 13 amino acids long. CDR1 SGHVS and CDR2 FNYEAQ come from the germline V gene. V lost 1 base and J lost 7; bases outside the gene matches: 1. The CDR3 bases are TGTGCCAGCAGCTTAGTACAGGGGCAGCCCCAGCATTTT. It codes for CASSLVQGQPQHF. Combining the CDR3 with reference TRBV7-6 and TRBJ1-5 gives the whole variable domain GAGVSQSPRYKVTKRGQDVALRCDPISGHVSLYWYRQALGQGPEFLTYFNYEAQQDKSGLPNDRFSAERPEGSISTLTIQRTEQRDSAMYRCASSLVQGQPQHFGDGTRLSIL.

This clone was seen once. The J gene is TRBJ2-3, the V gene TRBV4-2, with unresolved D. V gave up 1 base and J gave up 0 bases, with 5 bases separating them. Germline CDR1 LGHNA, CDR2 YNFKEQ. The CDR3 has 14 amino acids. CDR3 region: CASSQVPSTDTQYF. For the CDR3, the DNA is TGTGCCAGCAGCCAAGTCCCTAGCACAGATACGCAGTATTTT.

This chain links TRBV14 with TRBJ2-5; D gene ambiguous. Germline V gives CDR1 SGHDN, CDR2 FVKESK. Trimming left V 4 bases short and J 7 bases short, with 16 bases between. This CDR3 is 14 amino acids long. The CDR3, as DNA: TGTGCCAGCAGCCCCGCGCGCGGCACTGGGACCCAGTACTTC. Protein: CASSPARGTGTQYF.

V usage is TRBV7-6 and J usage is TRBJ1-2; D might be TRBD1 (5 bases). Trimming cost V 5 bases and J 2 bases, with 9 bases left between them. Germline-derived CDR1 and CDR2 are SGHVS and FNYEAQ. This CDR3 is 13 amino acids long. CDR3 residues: CASSQDSNYGYTF. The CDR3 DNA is TGTGCCAGCAGCCAAGACAGCAACTATGGCTACACCTTC.